One and the same sample provided the 29 T cell receptor beta chains below, sequenced in a study of shared clonotypes between healthy human individuals. Cells designated naive CD8 were CD45RO-negative and were positively selected for CCR7, with terminally differentiated effector memory CD45RA+ cells excluded. Clones were read by immunoSEQ multiplex PCR, and TCRdb kept only the in-frame ones, dropping some. The sample includes 1.5 million to 2.5 million clones, around 96% of them seen just once. The sample consisted of naive CD8+ T cells sorted from blood. These receptors all stem from a man in his late teens or twenties in good health.

For this clone: The sample carries other DNA sequences with the same CDR3. This chain joins TRBV6-5 and TRBJ2-1; 10 positions match TRBD2. CDR3 length equals 15 residues. J was trimmed by 4 bases and V by 6 bases; bases with no gene match: 6. Per germline, CDR1 MNHEY and CDR2 SVGAGI. The CDR3: CASSPSGGGYNEQFF. The CDR3 nucleotides are TGTGCCAGCAGCCCCAGCGGGGGGGGATACAATGAGCAGTTCTTC.

The chain has TRBV27 and TRBJ2-7; 9 bases line up with TRBD2. This CDR3 is built from 17 residues. V shed 5 bases, J shed 1 base, and the junction held 12 bases outside the gene matches. Germline assignment: CDR1 MNHEY and CDR2 SMNVEV (reference sequence). The CDR3 nucleotides are TGTGCCAGCAGTCTCCTTTATATAGCGGGGGAATCCTACGAGCAGTACTTC. This sequence encodes CASSLLYIAGESYEQYF.

This chain connects TRBV18 to TRBJ2-1; 7 nucleotides align to TRBD1. V dropped 0 bases and J dropped 10; count of bases not matched to a gene: 0. This CDR3 has 12 amino acids. Germline V gene lookup returns CDR1 KGHSH and CDR2 LQKENI. This CDR3 is CASSPPGQEQFF. CDR3 coding DNA: TGTGCCAGCTCACCACCGGGACAGGAGCAGTTCTTC.

Regarding this clone: At the DNA level, this CDR3 is encoded by other sequences in the same sample as well. The J gene is TRBJ1-1, the V gene TRBV7-6; TRBD1 matches 7 bases. In germline, CDR1 is SGHVS, CDR2 FNYEAQ. CDR3 length: 15 residues. After removal of 5 bases from V and 0 bases from J, the junction contained 6 bases not matched to a gene. Here the CDR3 DNA reads TGTGCCAGCAGCCCGGGGACAGCGATGAACACTGAAGCTTTCTTT. This sequence encodes CASSPGTAMNTEAFF.

This clone has only one observation. The V and J genes are TRBV7-3 and TRBJ2-3; D is perhaps TRBD1 or TRBD2 (6 bases each). The germline V gene has CDR1 SGHTA and CDR2 FQGTGA. The CDR3 totals 15 residues. Trimming shortened V by 5 bases and J by 5 bases, and 17 bases separated the two germline ends. For the CDR3, the DNA is TGTGCCAGCAGCACATATATAGGGGGAGGAGATACGCAGTATTTT. Translation: CASSTYIGGGDTQYF. The full variable domain, completed using reference TRBV7-3 and TRBJ2-3, is GAGVSQTPSNKVTEKGKYVELRCDPISGHTALYWYRQSLGQGPEFLIYFQGTGAADDSGLPNDRFFAVRPEGSVSTLKIQRTERGDSAVYLCASSTYIGGGDTQYFGPGTRLTVL.

The J gene is TRBJ1-1, the V gene TRBV9; D not certain. V lost 4 bases and J lost 1, with 11 bases in between. The CDR3 totals 14 residues. The V gene's germline CDR1 is SGDLS and CDR2 YYNGEE. CDR3 loop: CASSSSYGNTEAFF. The CDR3 coding sequence is TGTGCCAGCAGCTCCTCATACGGGAACACTGAAGCTTTCTTT. Filled out from reference TRBV9 and TRBJ1-1, the complete variable domain reads DSGVTQTPKHLITATGQRVTLRCSPRSGDLSVYWYQQSLDQGLQFLIQYYNGEERAKGNILERFSAQQFPDLHSELNLSSLELGDSALYFCASSSSYGNTEAFFGQGTRLTVV.

This chain connects TRBV27 to TRBJ2-5; D gene unclear. V lost 5 bases and J lost 0, with 10 bases in between. The CDR3 covers 14 residues. From germline, CDR1 is MNHEY and CDR2 SMNVEV (reference sequence). The CDR3 bases are TGTGCCAGCAGTCCGCATGGCTACCAAGAGACCCAGTACTTC. Translated, it gives CASSPHGYQETQYF.

The gene calls are TRBV5-6 and TRBJ1-3; a weak D match, TRBD1 (5 bases). The CDR3 has 15 residues. Deletions cut 1 base from V and 4 bases from J, with 12 bases between. The germline V gene encodes CDR1 SGHDT and CDR2 YYEEEE. The CDR3 region has the DNA TGTGCCAGCAGCTTGCGGCAGGGTTACGGAAACACCATATATTTT. Amino acids: CASSLRQGYGNTIYF. The full variable domain, its missing parts supplied by reference TRBV5-6 and TRBJ1-3, is DAGVTQSPTHLIKTRGQQVTLRCSPKSGHDTVSWYQQALGQGPQFIFQYYEEEERQRGNFPDRFSGHQFPNYSSELNVNALLLGDSALYLCASSLRQGYGNTIYFGEGSWLTVV.

V gene TRBV27 combines with J gene TRBJ2-7; 9 bases match TRBD1. V was clipped by 4 bases and J by 2 bases; unmatched bases: 3. Germline V gives CDR1 MNHEY, CDR2 SMNVEV (reference sequence). This CDR3 region has 14 residues. The CDR3 here is CASSWTGDTYEQYF. CDR3 nucleotides: TGTGCCAGCAGTTGGACAGGGGACACCTACGAGCAGTACTTC.

A note on this clone: Other DNA variants within this sample encode the same CDR3. This sequence joins TRBV7-3 and TRBJ2-7; D is perhaps TRBD2 (5 bases). Germline V lookup: CDR1 SGHTA, CDR2 FQGTGA. The CDR3 covers 13 residues. Trimming removed 0 bases at V and 3 bases at J, with 6 bases between. The chain's CDR3 is CASSLTGDYEQYF. The DNA of the CDR3 is TGTGCCAGCAGCTTAACCGGGGACTACGAGCAGTACTTC.

The chain has TRBV4-1 and TRBJ2-2, with D perhaps matching TRBD2 (7 bases). The V end lost 0 bases, the J end lost 8 bases, and 13 bases lay between the germline ends. CDR1 and CDR2 (germline): MGHRA, YSYEKL. The CDR3 is 15 amino acids. The CDR3 DNA reads TGCGCCAGCAGCCAAGATCCGGGGGGCTGGGGGGAGCTGTTTTTT. Protein product: CASSQDPGGWGELFF.

The V and J genes are TRBV5-8 and TRBJ2-5; the match to TRBD2 covers 7 bases. The V and J ends lost 1 base and 1 base, in that order; junction bases with no gene match: 7. The germline V gene has CDR1 SGHTS and CDR2 YDEGEE. The CDR3 covers 16 residues. CDR3 coding DNA: TGTGCCAGCAGCTTGTTCATCCTAGCGGCCCAAGAGACCCAGTACTTC. As protein: CASSLFILAAQETQYF.

The CDR3 nucleotides are TGTGCCAGCAGTTTCCGACGGGATTCCTACGAGCAGTACTTC. This codes for CASSFRRDSYEQYF. The V and J genes are TRBV27 and TRBJ2-7, with a tentative D call TRBD2 (5 bases). V was trimmed by 3 bases and J by 1 base, leaving 10 bases between them. The germline gives CDR1 MNHEY, CDR2 SMNVEV (reference sequence). The CDR3 has 14 amino acids.

The gene calls are TRBV5-6 and TRBJ2-1, with D hard to call. Germline assignment: CDR1 SGHDT and CDR2 YYEEEE. V was clipped by 4 bases and J by 6 bases, with 11 bases between them. This CDR3 is built from 13 residues. The CDR3 loop is CASSLIRSNEQFF. For the CDR3, the DNA is TGTGCCAGCAGCCTGATAAGGTCCAATGAGCAGTTCTTC.

This clone is a singleton in its sample. This specimen includes other DNA sequences encoding the same CDR3. The CDR3 DNA is TGCGCCAGCAGCCAAGATGGTACACCTCAAGAGACCCAGTACTTC. Translation gives CASSQDGTPQETQYF. V is TRBV4-1 and J is TRBJ2-5; D is undetermined. CDR3 length: 15 residues. The germline V and J ends were trimmed by 0 bases and 2 bases, with 10 bases remaining between them. CDR1 and CDR2 from the germline V gene are MGHRA and YSYEKL.

This clone was picked up one time. The rearrangement joins TRBV19 to TRBJ2-7; 7 bases are a match to TRBD1. V gave up 5 bases and J gave up 5 bases; unmatched junction bases: 15. The germline V gene has CDR1 LNHDA and CDR2 SQIVND (reference sequence). This CDR3 has 16 residues. The DNA of the CDR3 is TGTGCCAGTAGTTCCACCTTCCCGGTAACAGGGGACGAGCAGTACTTC. Translating gives CASSSTFPVTGDEQYF.

V gene TRBV7-9 combines with J gene TRBJ1-5, with TRBD1 identical over 10 bases. This CDR3 contains 14 residues. Germline values: CDR1 SEHNR, CDR2 FQNEAQ (reference sequence). V lost 5 bases to trimming and J lost 6 bases; unmatched junction nucleotides: 4. The CDR3, as DNA: TGTGCCAGCAGCCGACAGGGGGCGGGTCAGCCCCAGCATTTT. Translation gives CASSRQGAGQPQHF. Variable domain in full (rest from reference TRBV7-9 and TRBJ1-5): DTGVSQNPRHKITKRGQNVTFRCDPISEHNRLYWYRQTLGQGPEFLTYFQNEAQLEKSRLLSDRFSAERPKGSFSTLEIQRTEQGDSAMYLCASSRQGAGQPQHFGDGTRLSIL.

The genes are TRBV6-1 and TRBJ1-1, with 9 positions matching TRBD1. CDR3 length: 15 amino acids. Germline lookup yields CDR1 MNHNS and CDR2 SASEGT. V gave up 2 bases and J gave up 1 base; unmatched junction bases: 2. In nucleotides, the CDR3 is TGTGCCAGCAGTGAATCACAGGGGGCGAACACTGAAGCTTTCTTT. Amino acid sequence: CASSESQGANTEAFF.

As regards this clone: One junction end disagrees with the germline gene, perhaps due to a read error. The chain combines TRBV14 with TRBJ2-1; TRBD1 aligns across 7 bases. CDR1 is SGHDN, CDR2 FVKESK, per germline. This CDR3 contains 12 residues. Written as DNA, the CDR3 is TGCCCCCGACAGGGTGTGGGCAATGAGCAGTTCTTC. Protein product: CPRQGVGNEQFF.

The table lists this clone with a count of one. This chain links TRBV7-8 with TRBJ2-3; TRBD2 matches at 9 bases. V dropped 5 bases and J dropped 5; count of bases not matched to a gene: 2. CDR1 SGHVS and CDR2 FQNEAQ come from the germline V gene. The CDR3 runs 13 residues. The CDR3 loop is CASSGGGGDTQYF. In DNA, the CDR3 is TGTGCCAGCAGCGGCGGGGGGGGAGATACGCAGTATTTT.

This clone was detected once. The genes are TRBV30 and TRBJ2-7; D is perhaps TRBD1 or TRBD2 (5 bases each). The CDR3 runs to 14 residues. V lost 0 bases, J lost 3 bases, and 12 bases lay in between. The germline V gene has CDR1 GTSNPN and CDR2 SVGIG (reference sequence). The CDR3 bases are TGTGCCTGGAGTGTAGCCGGGACCGACTACGAGCAGTACTTC. Amino acid sequence: CAWSVAGTDYEQYF.

The V gene is TRBV27, the J gene TRBJ1-2; D remains unclear. Trimming removed 8 bases at V and 3 bases at J, with 10 bases between. This CDR3 contains 12 residues. Germline assignment: CDR1 MNHEY and CDR2 SMNVEV (reference sequence). The CDR3 protein is CASYTDYYGYTF. The DNA of the CDR3 is TGTGCCAGCTACACAGACTACTATGGCTACACCTTC.

The chain has TRBV2 and TRBJ2-2; no clear D gene. The germline V and J ends were trimmed by 7 bases and 6 bases, with 12 bases remaining between them. CDR3 length: 13 amino acids. Germline lookup yields CDR1 SNHLY and CDR2 FYNNEI. CDR3 amino acids: CASITVGAGELFF. In DNA, the CDR3 is TGTGCCAGCATCACAGTCGGCGCCGGGGAGCTGTTTTTT.

The chain links TRBV27 to TRBJ2-7, with D possibly being TRBD1 (6 bases). V was clipped by 5 bases and J by 6 bases, with 17 bases between them. Germline V gene data show CDR1 as MNHEY and CDR2 as SMNVEV (reference sequence). CDR3 length: 14 residues. As DNA, the CDR3 is TGTGCCAGCAGTAGCGACAGGAACCACGGCGAGCAGTACTTC. Its protein product is CASSSDRNHGEQYF.

This chain uses TRBV4-2 with TRBJ1-1; D might be TRBD1 (6 bases). CDR3 length: 16 residues. From germline, CDR1 is LGHNA and CDR2 YNFKEQ. The V end lost 8 bases, the J end lost 6 bases, and 25 bases lay between the germline ends. CDR3 sequence: CASGLGAQVIGAEAFF. The CDR3 nucleotides are TGTGCCAGCGGGTTGGGGGCGCAGGTTATCGGGGCTGAAGCTTTCTTT.

The gene calls are TRBV6-1 and TRBJ1-1; possibly TRBD1 for D (6 bases). In germline, CDR1 is MNHNS, CDR2 SASEGT. CDR3 size: 13 residues. V lost 6 bases and J 0 bases, leaving 8 bases between the germline ends. In DNA form, the CDR3 reads TGTGCCAGCAGACAGGGCGTGAACACTGAAGCTTTCTTT. This gives the protein CASRQGVNTEAFF.

The chain employs TRBV10-3 and TRBJ2-7, with TRBD1 identical over 10 bases. This CDR3 spans 15 amino acids. CDR1 and CDR2 (germline): ENHRY, SYGVKD. V lost 3 bases to trimming and J lost 3 bases; unmatched junction nucleotides: 5. As DNA, the CDR3 is TGTGCCATCAGTGACCCGGGACAGGGGAACTACGAGCAGTACTTC. This sequence encodes CAISDPGQGNYEQYF.

The chain uses TRBV27 and TRBJ2-4; TRBD2 agrees at 11 bases. V trimming: 3 bases; J trimming: 6 bases; junction bases outside the gene matches: 7. Looked up from germline, CDR1 is MNHEY and CDR2 is SMNVEV (reference sequence). The CDR3 loop spans 16 amino acids. The CDR3 reads CASSFGIGTSGNIQYF. DNA of the CDR3: TGTGCCAGCAGTTTCGGTATCGGGACTAGCGGAAACATTCAGTACTTC.

The chain combines TRBV4-1 with TRBJ1-3, with D possibly being TRBD1 (6 bases). CDR1 is MGHRA, CDR2 YSYEKL, per germline. The CDR3 contains 15 residues. The germline V and J ends were trimmed by 0 bases and 4 bases, with 10 bases remaining between them. In DNA, the CDR3 is TGCGCCAGCAGCCAAGATTGGCAGGGGGGAAACACCATATATTTT. As protein: CASSQDWQGGNTIYF.